These T cell receptor beta chains were read from a single sample in a study of T cells in Graves' hyperthyroidism and ophthalmopathy. TCRdb processed the multiplex PCR reads anew with MiXCR; each CDR3 protein has one entry. The table shows 200,000 to 250,000 distinct CDR3 sequences, with 17% occurring only once. Input material: blood. Receptors were obtained from a man aged 45-65 years with Graves' hyperthyroidism. The CDR3 runs from the conserved cysteine through the conserved F or W. A D gene is named only where the DNA matches it firmly. Where a row states a size, it is once, few, many or the class of an expanded clone; other rows omit it.

D gene,J gene,V gene,clone size,CDR3 DNA,CDR3 protein
TRBD2,TRBJ2-2,TRBV12-3/TRBV12-4,NA,TGTGCCAGCAGTGGACTAGCGGGAGGATACCTCGGGGAGCTGTTTTTT,CASSGLAGGYLGELFF
TRBD1,TRBJ2-5,TRBV6-1,NA,TGTGCCAGCAGCCCCGGACAGGGAACCCAAGAGACCCAGTACTTC,CASSPGQGTQETQYF
NA,TRBJ1-2,TRBV18,many,TGTGCCAGCTCACCACCCAGGCAGTATGGCTACACCTTC,CASSPPRQYGYTF
TRBD2,TRBJ2-3,TRBV20-1,few,TGCAGTGCCATACTAGCGGGAGCATTCACAGATACGCAGTATTTT,CSAILAGAFTDTQYF
TRBD1,TRBJ1-4,TRBV5-1,many,TGCGCCAGCAGCCCATTCGGACAGGGGAATGAAAAACTGTTTTTT,CASSPFGQGNEKLFF
TRBD2,TRBJ2-7,TRBV24-1,few,TGTGCCACCAGTATAGCGGGAGCTGTGGAGCAGTACTTC,CATSIAGAVEQYF
NA,TRBJ2-7,TRBV28,many,TGTGCCAGCAGGTCCGGACAGAGCTCCTACGAGCAGTACTTC,CASRSGQSSYEQYF
NA,TRBJ2-1,TRBV5-1,many,TGCGCCAGCAGCTCCTCCGGGGGCGACAATGAGCAGTTCTTC,CASSSSGGDNEQFF
TRBD2,TRBJ2-7,TRBV4-1,NA,TGCGCCAGCAGCCAAGGGACTAGCGCCTACGAGCAGTACTTC,CASSQGTSAYEQYF
TRBD1,TRBJ2-2,TRBV12-3/TRBV12-4,many,TGTGCCAGCAGTAAAGGGACAGGGGGCGCGGGCGGGGAGCTGTTTTTT,CASSKGTGGAGGELFF
NA,TRBJ2-6,TRBV5-5,few,TGTGCCAGCAGCTCCCGGAGAATAGCGGAGGGGACTGGGGCCAACGTCCTGACTTTC,CASSSRRIAEGTGANVLTF
NA,TRBJ2-1,TRBV9,many,TGTGCCAGCAGCGTAGGGGGTAGCGGCGATGAGCAGTTCTTC,CASSVGGSGDEQFF
NA,TRBJ2-5,TRBV9,few,TGTGCCAGCAGCGGAAGGACAACAGTGGGGGAGACCCAGTACTTC,CASSGRTTVGETQYF
NA,TRBJ1-6,TRBV20-1,once,TGCAGTGCCCGGTTGGGCAGCCACCCCTATAATTCACCCCTCCACTTT,CSARLGSHPYNSPLHF
NA,TRBJ2-5,TRBV27,few,TGTGCCAGCAGGATCTCACTCTCAGGGGTAGAGACCCAGTACTTC,CASRISLSGVETQYF
NA,TRBJ2-1,TRBV11-1,many,TGTGCCAGCAGCTTAGTACTGAGACCGAGCTCCTACAATGAGCAGTTCTTC,CASSLVLRPSSYNEQFF
NA,TRBJ2-2,TRBV28,many,TGTGCCAGCAGTTACAGGGAGGGCGGGGAGCTGTTTTTT,CASSYREGGELFF
TRBD2,TRBJ2-3,TRBV7-2,many,TGTGCCAGCAGCTTAAGCGGGAGGGATACGCAGTATTTT,CASSLSGRDTQYF
NA,TRBJ1-2,TRBV2,NA,TGTGCCAGCAGCGCAACAGAAAACTATGGCTACACCTTC,CASSATENYGYTF
NA,TRBJ2-5,TRBV6-5,NA,TGTGCCAGCAGTTACTCCCCGACAGCCCAAGAGACCCAGTACTTC,CASSYSPTAQETQYF
TRBD2,TRBJ2-3,TRBV29-1,NA,TGCAGCGTAACCACCCAACTAGCGGGAGGCTGGGATACGCAGTATTTT,CSVTTQLAGGWDTQYF
NA,TRBJ2-5,TRBV4-1,NA,TGCGCCAGCAGCCACCGCGGGACAGTCAAGCACCCGGAGGAGACCCAGTACTTC,CASSHRGTVKHPEETQYF
NA,TRBJ2-3,TRBV7-2,many,TGTGCCAGCAGCCCACTCACAGGAATAGTCACAGATACGCAGTATTTT,CASSPLTGIVTDTQYF
NA,TRBJ2-5,TRBV18,NA,TGTGCCAGCTCACCACCTGAAATCCCGCGGGCAGAGACCCAGTACTTC,CASSPPEIPRAETQYF
NA,TRBJ2-3,TRBV28,few,TGTGCCAGCAGCCCGGAAAGAGGGCGGGGCACAGATACGCAGTATTTT,CASSPERGRGTDTQYF
NA,TRBJ2-1,TRBV27,few,TGTGCCAGCAGTGCGGACGGATACAATGAGCAGTTCTTC,CASSADGYNEQFF
NA,TRBJ2-7,TRBV20-1,many,TGCAGTGCTAGAGGTTTGAGGGAGAACTCCTACGAGCAGTACTTC,CSARGLRENSYEQYF
NA,TRBJ1-2,TRBV6-1,many,TGTGCCAGCAGCCACACCCGGGACGGAAACTATGGCTACACCTTC,CASSHTRDGNYGYTF
NA,TRBJ2-1,TRBV4-1,few,TGCGCCAGCAGCCAGTCGTCTTGGGACAATGAGCAGTTCTTC,CASSQSSWDNEQFF
TRBD2,TRBJ2-2,TRBV20-1,few,TGCAGTGCTAGAAAGGCGGGAGTCGACACCGGGGAGCTGTTTTTT,CSARKAGVDTGELFF
NA,TRBJ2-2,TRBV24-1,NA,TGTGCCACCAGTCAGAGGGGAAGTGCCACCGGGGAGCTGTTTTTT,CATSQRGSATGELFF
TRBD2,TRBJ2-3,TRBV6-1,NA,TGTGCCAGCAGTGAGGGGGAGGGCCAGACAGATACGCAGTATTTT,CASSEGEGQTDTQYF
NA,TRBJ1-6,TRBV6-5,few,TGTGCCAGCAGTTACTATTCGACTGGAGCTTCACCCCTCCACTTT,CASSYYSTGASPLHF
NA,TRBJ2-7,TRBV7-9,NA,TGTGCCAGCAGATCCGGGGGAACCTACGAGCAGTACTTC,CASRSGGTYEQYF
TRBD1,TRBJ1-5,TRBV6-1,few,TGTGCCAGCAGACAGGGGGTAAGCAATCAGCCCCAGCATTTT,CASRQGVSNQPQHF
NA,TRBJ2-7,TRBV5-1,few,NA,CASSPSLRQQLGDRGLKVHEQYF
TRBD2,TRBJ2-3,TRBV6-1,few,TGTGCCAGCAGAGACTCGGGACTAGTAACAGATACGCAGTATTTT,CASRDSGLVTDTQYF
NA,TRBJ2-7,TRBV28,many,TGTGCCAGCAGTTTAACCTATTCCGAGCAGTACTTC,CASSLTYSEQYF
TRBD2,TRBJ2-1,TRBV5-4,many,TGTGCCAGCAGCTTGGCCCTAGCGGGAGGTGATGAGCAGTTCTTC,CASSLALAGGDEQFF
TRBD2,TRBJ2-1,TRBV11-2,many,TGTGCCAGCAGCTTAGATCGCAGGACTAGCGGATATACCTACAATGAGCAGTTCTTC,CASSLDRRTSGYTYNEQFF
NA,TRBJ2-6,TRBV27,many,TGTGCCAGCAGTTTATACGGCTCTGGGGCCAACGTCCTGACTTTC,CASSLYGSGANVLTF
TRBD2,TRBJ2-7,TRBV20-1,few,TGCAGTGCTCCACTAAGACTAGCGGGAGCTAACGAGCAGTACTTC,CSAPLRLAGANEQYF
TRBD1,TRBJ2-7,TRBV5-4,NA,TGTGCCAGCAGCTTTGGGACAGGGGATTACGAGCAGTACTTC,CASSFGTGDYEQYF
NA,TRBJ2-3,TRBV20-1,many,TGCAGTGCAACTCCCCACCTCCTCAACACAGATACGCAGTATTTT,CSATPHLLNTDTQYF
TRBD1,TRBJ1-5,TRBV5-6,NA,TGTGCCAGCAGCTTTGGGACAGCCCCTGATCAGCCCCAGCATTTT,CASSFGTAPDQPQHF
TRBD1,TRBJ2-1,TRBV28,many,TGTGCCAGCATCCTGGGACAGGGAGGGTACAATGAGCAGTTCTTC,CASILGQGGYNEQFF
NA,TRBJ2-7,TRBV5-1,many,TGCGCCAGCAAGGATGAGGTCTCGGGCGAGCAGTACTTC,CASKDEVSGEQYF
TRBD2,TRBJ2-1,TRBV5-1,NA,TGCGCCAGCAGTTTCCGGGAGGTCTTCTACAATGAGCAGTTCTTC,CASSFREVFYNEQFF
TRBD2,TRBJ2-5,TRBV20-1,NA,TGCAGTGCTTCTCGAGGCGGGAGGGCCAGCCAAGAGACCCAGTACTTC,CSASRGGRASQETQYF
NA,TRBJ1-6,TRBV30,many,TGTGCCTCGCAGGAGGGGGGTAATTCACCCCTCCACTTT,CASQEGGNSPLHF
TRBD2,TRBJ2-7,TRBV9,many,TGTGCCAGCAGCGCGGGACTAGCGGAGTCCATTACTGGTGGTAGGCAGTACTTC,CASSAGLAESITGGRQYF
TRBD2,TRBJ2-7,TRBV5-1,NA,TGCGCCAGCAGCTTGGTTTCTAGCGGGAGTGGCGAGCAGTACTTC,CASSLVSSGSGEQYF
NA,TRBJ1-5,TRBV19,few,TGTGCCAGTACAGACTCGAATCAGCCCCAGCATTTT,CASTDSNQPQHF
TRBD1,TRBJ1-2,TRBV7-3,NA,TGTGCCAGCAGCTTAACCCACACCGGGACAGGGGTTAACTATGGCTACACCTTC,CASSLTHTGTGVNYGYTF
NA,TRBJ2-1,TRBV11-3,many,TGTGCCAGCAGCCCCCCCACGGGCTACTACAATGAGCAGTTCTTC,CASSPPTGYYNEQFF
TRBD2,TRBJ2-5,TRBV28,many,TGTGCCAGCAGTTTGACTAGCGGGAGCTTTTGGGAAGAGACCCAGTACTTC,CASSLTSGSFWEETQYF
TRBD2,TRBJ2-1,TRBV11-2,few,TGTGCCAGCAGCCACCGGACTAGCGGGAATGAGCAGTTCTTC,CASSHRTSGNEQFF
NA,TRBJ2-3,TRBV4-2,NA,TGTGCCAGCAGCCAAGATGCGAGAGACACAGATACGCAGTATTTT,CASSQDARDTDTQYF
NA,TRBJ1-1,TRBV6-1,many,TGTGCCAGCAGTGAAGACGCAGGGAACACTGAAGCTTTCTTT,CASSEDAGNTEAFF
TRBD2,TRBJ2-1,TRBV2,once,TGTGCCAGCAGTGTACCGGGACTAGATAGCAATGAGCAGTTCTTC,CASSVPGLDSNEQFF